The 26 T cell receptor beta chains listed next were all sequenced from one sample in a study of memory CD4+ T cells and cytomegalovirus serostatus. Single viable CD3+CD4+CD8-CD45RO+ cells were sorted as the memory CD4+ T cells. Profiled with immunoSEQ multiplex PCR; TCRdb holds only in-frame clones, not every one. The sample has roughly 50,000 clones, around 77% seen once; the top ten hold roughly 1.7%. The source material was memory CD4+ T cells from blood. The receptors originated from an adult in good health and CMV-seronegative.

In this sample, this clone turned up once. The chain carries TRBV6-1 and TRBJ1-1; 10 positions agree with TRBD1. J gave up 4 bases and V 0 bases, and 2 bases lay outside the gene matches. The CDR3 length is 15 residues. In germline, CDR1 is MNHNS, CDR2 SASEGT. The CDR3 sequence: CASSEAWDRGTEAFF. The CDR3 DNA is TGTGCCAGCAGTGAAGCCTGGGACAGGGGCACTGAAGCTTTCTTT.

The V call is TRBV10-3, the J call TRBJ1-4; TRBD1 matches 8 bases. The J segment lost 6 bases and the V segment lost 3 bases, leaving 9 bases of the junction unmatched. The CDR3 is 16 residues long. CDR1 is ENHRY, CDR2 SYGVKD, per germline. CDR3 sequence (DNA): TGTGCCATCAGTGAAACAACAGGGGGGATCGATGAAAAACTGTTTTTT. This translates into CAISETTGGIDEKLFF.

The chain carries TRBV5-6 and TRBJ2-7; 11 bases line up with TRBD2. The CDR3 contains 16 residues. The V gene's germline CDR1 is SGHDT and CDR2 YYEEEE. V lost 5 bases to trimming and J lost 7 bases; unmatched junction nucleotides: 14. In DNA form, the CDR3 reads TGTGCCAGCAGGGTTCGGGGTAGCGGGAGGGCCGATGAGCAGTACTTC. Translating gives CASRVRGSGRADEQYF. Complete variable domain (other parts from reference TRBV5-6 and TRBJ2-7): DAGVTQSPTHLIKTRGQQVTLRCSPKSGHDTVSWYQQALGQGPQFIFQYYEEEERQRGNFPDRFSGHQFPNYSSELNVNALLLGDSALYLCASRVRGSGRADEQYFGPGTRLTVT.

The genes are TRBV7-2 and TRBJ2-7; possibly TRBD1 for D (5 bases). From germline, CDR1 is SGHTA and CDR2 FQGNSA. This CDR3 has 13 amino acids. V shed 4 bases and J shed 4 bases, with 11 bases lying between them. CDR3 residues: CASSSQGLYEQYF. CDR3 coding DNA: TGTGCCAGCAGCTCGCAGGGTCTTTACGAGCAGTACTTC.

The CDR3 DNA sequence: TGTGCCAGCAGCTTAGCGGACAGGGGAGTAAACTATGGCTACACCTTC. This encodes CASSLADRGVNYGYTF. The rearrangement links TRBV7-8 to TRBJ1-2; 9 bases line up with TRBD1. CDR3 length: 16 amino acids. V gave up 0 bases and J gave up 2 bases; unmatched junction bases: 4. The germline gives CDR1 SGHVS, CDR2 FQNEAQ.

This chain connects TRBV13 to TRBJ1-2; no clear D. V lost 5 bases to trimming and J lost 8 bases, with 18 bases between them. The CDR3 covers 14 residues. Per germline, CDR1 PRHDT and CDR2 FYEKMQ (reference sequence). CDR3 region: CASSLFGVFEGYTF. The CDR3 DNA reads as TGTGCCAGCAGCCTTTTCGGGGTCTTCGAGGGCTACACCTTC. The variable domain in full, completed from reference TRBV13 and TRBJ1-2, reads AAGVIQSPRHLIKEKRETATLKCYPIPRHDTVYWYQQGPGQDPQFLISFYEKMQSDKGSIPDRFSAQQFSDYHSELNMSSLELGDSALYFCASSLFGVFEGYTFGSGTRLTVV.

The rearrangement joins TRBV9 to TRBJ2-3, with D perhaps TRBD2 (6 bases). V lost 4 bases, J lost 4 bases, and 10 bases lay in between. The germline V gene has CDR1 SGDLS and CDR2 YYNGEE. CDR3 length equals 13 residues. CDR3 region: CASSPRDSDTQYF. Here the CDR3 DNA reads TGTGCCAGCAGCCCAAGGGACTCAGATACGCAGTATTTT.

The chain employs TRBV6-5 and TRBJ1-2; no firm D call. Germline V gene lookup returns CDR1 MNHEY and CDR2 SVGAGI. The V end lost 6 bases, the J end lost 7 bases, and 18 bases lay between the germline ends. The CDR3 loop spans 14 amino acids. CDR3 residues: CASSFDGGRRGYTF. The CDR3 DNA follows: TGTGCCAGCAGCTTCGACGGCGGCCGGCGTGGCTACACCTTC.

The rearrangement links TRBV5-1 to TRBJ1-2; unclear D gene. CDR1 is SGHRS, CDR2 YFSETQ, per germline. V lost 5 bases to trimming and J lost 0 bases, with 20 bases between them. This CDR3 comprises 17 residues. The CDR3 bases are TGCGCCAGCAGTTATTATGGGCTCGATGCAACTAACTATGGCTACACCTTC. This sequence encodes CASSYYGLDATNYGYTF.

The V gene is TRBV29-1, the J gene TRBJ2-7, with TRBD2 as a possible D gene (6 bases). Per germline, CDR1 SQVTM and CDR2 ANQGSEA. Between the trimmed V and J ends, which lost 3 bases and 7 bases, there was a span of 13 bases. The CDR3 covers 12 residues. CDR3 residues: CSVETGVREQYF. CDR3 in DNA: TGCAGCGTTGAGACGGGAGTGAGGGAGCAGTACTTC.

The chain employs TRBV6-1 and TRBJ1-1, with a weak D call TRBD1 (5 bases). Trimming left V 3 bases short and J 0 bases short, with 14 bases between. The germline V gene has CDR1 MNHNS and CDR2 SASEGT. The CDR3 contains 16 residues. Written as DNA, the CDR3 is TGTGCCAGCAGTGATTTGGGGTGGGGGATGAACACTGAAGCTTTCTTT. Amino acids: CASSDLGWGMNTEAFF.

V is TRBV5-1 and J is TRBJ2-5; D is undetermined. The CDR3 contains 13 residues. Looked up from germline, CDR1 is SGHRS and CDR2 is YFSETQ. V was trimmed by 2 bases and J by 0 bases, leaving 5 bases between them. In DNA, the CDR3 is TGCGCCAGCAGCTTTTTATACCAAGAGACCCAGTACTTC. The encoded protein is CASSFLYQETQYF.

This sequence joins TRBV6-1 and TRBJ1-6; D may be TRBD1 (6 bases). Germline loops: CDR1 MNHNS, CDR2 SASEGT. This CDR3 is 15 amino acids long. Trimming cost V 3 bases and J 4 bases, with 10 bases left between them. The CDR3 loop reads CASSEGTPYNSPLHF. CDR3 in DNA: TGTGCCAGCAGTGAGGGGACACCGTATAATTCACCCCTCCACTTT.

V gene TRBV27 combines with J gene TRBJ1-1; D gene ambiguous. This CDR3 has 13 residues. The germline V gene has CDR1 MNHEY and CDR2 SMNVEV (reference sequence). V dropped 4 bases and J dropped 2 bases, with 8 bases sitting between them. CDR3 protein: CASSYTVNTEAFF. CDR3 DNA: TGTGCCAGCAGTTACACAGTTAACACTGAAGCTTTCTTT.

The CDR3, as DNA: TGCGCCAGCAGCTTGGGTACAGGATCTAATGAAAAACTGTTTTTT. This codes for CASSLGTGSNEKLFF. J is TRBJ1-4 and V is TRBV5-1; TRBD1 is a possible D gene (5 bases). Germline V gene sequence: CDR1 SGHRS, CDR2 YFSETQ. This CDR3 region has 15 residues. V lost 0 bases and J lost 3, with 9 bases in between.

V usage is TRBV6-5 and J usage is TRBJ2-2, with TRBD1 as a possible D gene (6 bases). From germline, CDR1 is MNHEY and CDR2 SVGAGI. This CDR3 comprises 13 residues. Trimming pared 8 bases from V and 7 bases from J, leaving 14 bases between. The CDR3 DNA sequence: TGTGCCAGCCGCCTTGGGGGCGGCGGGGAGCTGTTTTTT. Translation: CASRLGGGGELFF.

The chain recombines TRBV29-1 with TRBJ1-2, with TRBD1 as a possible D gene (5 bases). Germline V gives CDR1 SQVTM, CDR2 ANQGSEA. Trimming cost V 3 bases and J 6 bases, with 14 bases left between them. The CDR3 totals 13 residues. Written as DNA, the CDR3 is TGCAGCGTTGATCTCCAGGGAATCGATGGCTACACCTTC. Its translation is CSVDLQGIDGYTF.

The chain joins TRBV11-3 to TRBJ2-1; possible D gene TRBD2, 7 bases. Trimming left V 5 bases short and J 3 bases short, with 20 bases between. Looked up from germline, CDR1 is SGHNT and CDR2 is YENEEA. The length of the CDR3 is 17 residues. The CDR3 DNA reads TGTGCCAGCAGCGCAAACGCCGGCGGGGGCATCTACAATGAGCAGTTCTTC. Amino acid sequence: CASSANAGGGIYNEQFF.

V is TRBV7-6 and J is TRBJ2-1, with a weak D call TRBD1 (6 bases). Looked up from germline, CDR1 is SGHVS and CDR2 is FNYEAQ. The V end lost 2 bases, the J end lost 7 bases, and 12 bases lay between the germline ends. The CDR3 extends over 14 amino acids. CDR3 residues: CASSLNRQGNEQFF. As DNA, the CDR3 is TGTGCCAGCAGCTTAAACAGGCAGGGGAATGAGCAGTTCTTC.

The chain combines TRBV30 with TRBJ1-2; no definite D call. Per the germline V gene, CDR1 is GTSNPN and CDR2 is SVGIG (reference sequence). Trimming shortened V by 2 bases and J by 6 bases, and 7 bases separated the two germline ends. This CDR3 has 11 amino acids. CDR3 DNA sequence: TGTGCCTGGAGTTTAAGACATGGCTACACCTTC. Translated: CAWSLRHGYTF.

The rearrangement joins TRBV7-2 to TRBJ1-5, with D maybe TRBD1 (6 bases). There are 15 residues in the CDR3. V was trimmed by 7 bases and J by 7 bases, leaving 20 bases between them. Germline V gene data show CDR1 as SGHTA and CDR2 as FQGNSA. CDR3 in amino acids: CASTDGVGGGQPQHF. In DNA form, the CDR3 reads TGTGCCAGCACCGATGGTGTGGGGGGCGGACAGCCCCAGCATTTT.

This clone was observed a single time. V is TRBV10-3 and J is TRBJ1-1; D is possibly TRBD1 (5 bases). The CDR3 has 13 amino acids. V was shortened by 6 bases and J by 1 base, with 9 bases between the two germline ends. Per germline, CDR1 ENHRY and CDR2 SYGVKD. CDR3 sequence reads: CAISLTGNTEAFF. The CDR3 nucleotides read TGTGCCATCAGCCTTACAGGGAACACTGAAGCTTTCTTT.

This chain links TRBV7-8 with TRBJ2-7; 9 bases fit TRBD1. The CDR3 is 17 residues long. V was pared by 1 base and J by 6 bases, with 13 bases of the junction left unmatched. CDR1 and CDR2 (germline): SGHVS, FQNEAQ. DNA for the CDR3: TGTGCCAGCAGCTTAGGTTTAGGAAGGAGACAGGGGGGCGAGCAGTACTTC. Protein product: CASSLGLGRRQGGEQYF.

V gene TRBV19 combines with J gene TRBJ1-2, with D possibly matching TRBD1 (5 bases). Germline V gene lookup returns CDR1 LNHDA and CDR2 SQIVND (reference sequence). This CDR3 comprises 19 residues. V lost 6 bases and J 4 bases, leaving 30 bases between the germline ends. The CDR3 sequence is CASRDGAKLHTPTSYGYTF. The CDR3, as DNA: TGTGCCAGTAGAGACGGGGCGAAGCTCCACACGCCTACTTCCTATGGCTACACCTTC.

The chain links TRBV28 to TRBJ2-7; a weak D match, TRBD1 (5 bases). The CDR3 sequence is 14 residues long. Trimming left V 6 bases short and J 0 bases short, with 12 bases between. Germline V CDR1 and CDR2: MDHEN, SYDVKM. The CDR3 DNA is TGTGCCAGCAGACGTCAGGGTGACTCCTACGAGCAGTACTTC. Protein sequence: CASRRQGDSYEQYF.

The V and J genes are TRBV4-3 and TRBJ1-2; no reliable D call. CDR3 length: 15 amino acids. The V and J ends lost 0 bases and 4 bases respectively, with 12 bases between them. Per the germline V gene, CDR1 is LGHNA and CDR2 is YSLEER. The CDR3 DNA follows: TGCGCCAGCAGCCAAGATGGGCAGAGCTCCTATGGCTACACCTTC. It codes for CASSQDGQSSYGYTF.